This T cell receptor beta chain was identified during a study of OX40 agonist ivuxolimab in advanced cancers. Using immunoSEQ multiplex PCR, the repertoire was profiled, and TCRdb retains in-frame clones only, with some absent. The repertoire has about 26,000 clones, 79% of them found once; the top ten carry 33%. This CDR3 is built from 15 residues. Germline loops: CDR1 SGHRS, CDR2 YFSETQ. With 0 bases removed from V and 4 bases from J, the gap between germline ends came to 13 bases. This TCR came from an adult with an advanced solid tumor such as melanoma, head and neck, liver or kidney cancer. The sequences come from CD4+ or CD8+ T cells sorted from blood, collected in a trial of the OX40 agonist ivuxolimab. V is TRBV5-1 and J is TRBJ1-2; D possibly corresponds to TRBD1 (6 bases). The CDR3 region is CASSLEEGGVYGYTF. The DNA for the CDR3 is TGCGCCAGCAGCTTGGAGGAAGGGGGAGTCTATGGCTACACCTTC.